One sample yielded the 26 T cell receptor beta chains listed below, sequenced in a study of blood T cell repertoires in COVID-19. Clones were read by immunoSEQ multiplex PCR, and TCRdb kept only the in-frame ones, dropping some. The sample contains around 93,000 clones, around 81% of which appear only once. Material: peripheral blood. Receptor source: a man in his fifties or sixties with acute or convalescent COVID-19.

V is TRBV2 and J is TRBJ2-1; TRBD2 matches 9 bases. The junction had 4 bases not matched to a gene; V was cut back by 1 base and J by 12 bases. The CDR3 runs to 13 residues. The germline CDR1 and CDR2 sequences are SNHLY and FYNNEI. The CDR3 is CASSEEAGGRQFF. In DNA form, the CDR3 reads TGTGCCAGCAGTGAAGAGGCGGGGGGGCGGCAGTTCTTC.

The V and J genes are TRBV7-8 and TRBJ1-2; tentative D call: TRBD1 (5 bases). The germline gives CDR1 SGHVS, CDR2 FQNEAQ. The CDR3 is 14 amino acids. The germline V and J ends were trimmed by 1 base and 8 bases, with 14 bases remaining between them. Here the CDR3 reads CASSLVPGLSGYTF. For the CDR3, the DNA is TGTGCCAGCAGCTTAGTCCCAGGGCTAAGCGGCTACACCTTC.

This rearrangement joins TRBV19 to TRBJ2-1, with 7 bases fitting TRBD1. The CDR3 is made up of 15 amino acids. Germline loops: CDR1 LNHDA, CDR2 SQIVND (reference sequence). Unmatched junction bases numbered 10, after V lost 6 bases and J lost 5 bases. The CDR3 sequence: CASREGTAQNNEQFF. The CDR3 bases are TGTGCCAGTAGGGAAGGGACAGCACAAAACAATGAGCAGTTCTTC.

The chain links TRBV24-1 to TRBJ2-3, with a weak D call TRBD1 (5 bases). V was clipped by 2 bases and J by 2 bases, with 7 bases between them. The CDR3 runs to 14 residues. Germline CDR1 KGHDR, CDR2 SFDVKD. CDR3 in amino acids: CATSDWTITDTQYF. CDR3 nucleotide sequence: TGTGCCACCAGTGATTGGACAATCACAGATACGCAGTATTTT.

The genes are TRBV6-5 and TRBJ1-2; D is perhaps TRBD1 (5 bases). The CDR3 loop spans 13 amino acids. Between the trimmed V and J ends, which lost 7 bases and 7 bases, there was a span of 16 bases. Germline V gene sequence: CDR1 MNHEY, CDR2 SVGAGI. The CDR3 sequence: CASKTGGAGGYTF. Written as DNA, the CDR3 is TGTGCCAGCAAAACCGGAGGGGCAGGTGGCTACACCTTC.

The V call is TRBV2, the J call TRBJ1-1; a possible D gene is TRBD1 (6 bases). With 3 bases removed from V and 5 bases from J, the gap between germline ends came to 13 bases. Per germline, CDR1 SNHLY and CDR2 FYNNEI. There are 14 residues in the CDR3. CDR3 amino acids: CASSDTGPRTEAFF. The CDR3 nucleotides read TGTGCCAGCAGTGACACAGGGCCCCGGACTGAAGCTTTCTTT. Supplemented by reference TRBV2 and TRBJ1-1, the full variable domain reads EPEVTQTPSHQVTQMGQEVILRCVPISNHLYFYWYRQILGQKVEFLVSFYNNEISEKSEIFDDQFSVERPDGSNFTLKIRSTKLEDSAMYFCASSDTGPRTEAFFGQGTRLTVV.

The V and J genes are TRBV4-2 and TRBJ2-7; 9 positions agree with TRBD1. V shed 4 bases and J 7 bases; nucleotides not matched to a gene: 20. Germline V gene sequence: CDR1 LGHNA, CDR2 YNFKEQ. The CDR3 is 18 residues long. In DNA, the CDR3 is TGTGCCAGCAGCCCCGGGACAGGGTTTTCCCCCGCCCCCTTGGAGCAGTACTTC. Translating it yields CASSPGTGFSPAPLEQYF.

In the case of this clone: Other DNA sequences in this sample translate to the same CDR3. The chain combines TRBV10-3 with TRBJ1-2, with 7 positions matching TRBD1. The germline gives CDR1 ENHRY, CDR2 SYGVKD. This CDR3 region has 12 residues. The V gene end was trimmed by 6 bases and the J gene end by 4 bases; junction bases not matched to a gene: 2. CDR3 protein: CAISGDSYGYTF. CDR3 DNA: TGTGCCATCAGCGGGGACAGCTATGGCTACACCTTC.

The rearrangement uses TRBV11-3 and TRBJ1-6, with 7 positions matching TRBD1. V was clipped by 4 bases and J by 7 bases; unmatched bases: 10. The CDR3 has 16 amino acids. Germline values: CDR1 SGHNT, CDR2 YENEEA. DNA for the CDR3: TGTGCCAGCAGCTACCCCCCCCAGGGACAGAATTCACCCCTCCACTTT. Protein sequence: CASSYPPQGQNSPLHF. The variable domain in full, completed from reference TRBV11-3 and TRBJ1-6, reads EAGVVQSPRYKIIEKKQPVAFWCNPISGHNTLYWYLQNLGQGPELLIRYENEEAVDDSQLPKDRFSAERLKGVDSTLKIQPAELGDSAVYLCASSYPPQGQNSPLHFGNGTRLTVT.

V and J are TRBV7-9 and TRBJ2-7, with D perhaps matching TRBD2 (6 bases). Germline CDR1 reads SEHNR; CDR2 reads FQNEAQ (reference sequence). The CDR3 covers 14 residues. V was pared by 7 bases and J by 1 base, with 14 bases between. The CDR3 protein is CASIPPSGSYEQYF. DNA for the CDR3: TGTGCCAGCATTCCCCCCAGCGGGTCCTACGAGCAGTACTTC.

CDR3 sequence reads: CASSPGLQSNEQFF. The CDR3 coding sequence is TGTGCCAGCAGCCCAGGGTTACAATCCAATGAGCAGTTCTTC. The rearrangement uses TRBV6-5 and TRBJ2-1; D may be TRBD1 (5 bases). Germline assignment: CDR1 MNHEY and CDR2 SVGAGI. V was cut by 6 bases and J by 6 bases, with 15 bases left in between. This CDR3 region has 14 residues.

This clone was counted a single time. V gene TRBV2 combines with J gene TRBJ1-1; D is ambiguous. This CDR3 contains 12 residues. Trimming pared 8 bases from V and 5 bases from J, leaving 12 bases between. Germline CDR1 and CDR2: SNHLY and FYNNEI. The CDR3 loop reads CASGPPTTEAFF. The CDR3 nucleotides are TGTGCCAGCGGCCCACCGACTACTGAAGCTTTCTTT. Combining the CDR3 with reference TRBV2 and TRBJ1-1 gives the whole variable domain EPEVTQTPSHQVTQMGQEVILRCVPISNHLYFYWYRQILGQKVEFLVSFYNNEISEKSEIFDDQFSVERPDGSNFTLKIRSTKLEDSAMYFCASGPPTTEAFFGQGTRLTVV.

This clone was counted a few times. The V call is TRBV12-5, the J call TRBJ1-6; 8 nucleotides agree with TRBD1. Germline loops: CDR1 LGHNT, CDR2 FRNRAP. CDR3 length: 13 amino acids. V dropped 7 bases and J dropped 8; count of bases not matched to a gene: 4. The CDR3 here is CASADRVYSPLHF. Written as DNA, the CDR3 is TGTGCTAGTGCGGACAGGGTTTATTCACCCCTCCACTTT.

This chain joins TRBV19 and TRBJ2-1; the D gene is possibly TRBD1 (6 bases). This CDR3 comprises 17 residues. V was trimmed by 7 bases and J by 3 bases, leaving 22 bases between them. The germline V gene encodes CDR1 LNHDA and CDR2 SQIVND (reference sequence). As DNA, the CDR3 is TGTGCCAGTAAAGAAGGACAGTACGGTGAGGGCTACAATGAGCAGTTCTTC. Translation gives CASKEGQYGEGYNEQFF.

The V and J genes are TRBV18 and TRBJ2-7; TRBD2 agrees at 9 bases. J lost 2 bases, V lost 6 bases, and 8 bases had no gene match. The CDR3 has 15 residues. Looked up from germline, CDR1 is KGHSH and CDR2 is LQKENI. The CDR3: CASSFGTSRTYEQYV. The CDR3 coding sequence is TGTGCCAGCTCCTTTGGGACTAGCCGAACCTACGAGCAGTACGTC.

Only one count was recorded for this clone. The chain uses TRBV6-5 and TRBJ1-3, with TRBD1 matching 8 bases. The CDR3 is made up of 16 amino acids. V lost 4 bases, J lost 0 bases, and 5 bases stayed unmatched. The germline CDR1 and CDR2 sequences are MNHEY and SVGAGI. The CDR3 sequence: CASSWGTGRSGNTIYF. The CDR3 region has the DNA TGTGCCAGCAGTTGGGGGACAGGACGCTCTGGAAACACCATATATTTT.

V gene TRBV3-1 (or the pseudogene TRBV3-2) combines with J gene TRBJ2-1, with no clear D. The CDR3 totals 13 residues. Germline assignment: CDR1 LGHDT and CDR2 YNNKEL (reference sequence). V was cut by 1 base and J by 6 bases, with 7 bases left in between. CDR3: CASSQATTNEQFF. CDR3 DNA sequence: TGTGCCAGCAGCCAAGCAACTACCAATGAGCAGTTCTTC.

The chain has TRBV6-2 or TRBV6-3 and TRBJ1-3; 7 bases are shared with TRBD1. V was clipped by 5 bases and J by 0 bases; unmatched bases: 4. This CDR3 region has 15 residues. Germline V gene lookup returns CDR1 MNHEY and CDR2 SVGEGT. The chain's CDR3 is CASSKTGSSGNTIYF. The CDR3 nucleotides are TGTGCCAGCAGTAAGACAGGGAGCTCTGGAAACACCATATATTTT.

The chain combines TRBV6-5 with TRBJ1-4, with D perhaps matching TRBD1 (5 bases). Germline V CDR1 and CDR2: MNHEY, SVGAGI. There are 15 residues in the CDR3. V gave up 2 bases and J gave up 2 bases, with 9 bases separating them. CDR3 bases: TGTGCCAGCAGTTACCGGGGGGAGACTAATGAAAAACTGTTTTTT. The encoded protein is CASSYRGETNEKLFF.

The chain employs TRBV5-4 and TRBJ2-1; 8 bases match TRBD2. The CDR3 covers 15 residues. Trimming at V came to 4 bases and at J to 8 bases, leaving 11 bases not matched to a gene. The germline gives CDR1 SGHNT, CDR2 YYREEE (reference sequence). The CDR3 sequence is CASSPSGRGDHEQFF. In nucleotides, the CDR3 is TGTGCCAGCAGCCCTAGCGGGCGGGGGGATCATGAGCAGTTCTTC. The whole variable domain, remainder taken from reference TRBV5-4 and TRBJ2-1, is ETGVTQSPTHLIKTRGQQVTLRCSSQSGHNTVSWYQQALGQGPQFIFQYYREEENGRGNFPPRFSGLQFPNYSSELNVNALELDDSALYLCASSPSGRGDHEQFFGPGTRLTVL.

In its sample, this clone was seen a few times. The gene calls are TRBV10-1 and TRBJ1-1; possible D gene TRBD1, 6 bases. CDR1 is WNHNN and CDR2 is SYGVQD in the germline V gene (reference sequence). The CDR3 length is 14 residues. The V gene lost 3 bases and the J gene lost 7 bases, with 15 bases spanning the gap. The CDR3 region is CASSDQRTEFEAFF. Here the CDR3 DNA reads TGCGCCAGCAGTGACCAAAGGACAGAGTTTGAAGCTTTCTTT.

This clone appeared a few times. The chain uses TRBV27 and TRBJ2-1, with 11 bases lining up with TRBD1. V shed 8 bases and J 6 bases; nucleotides not matched to a gene: 12. This CDR3 has 16 amino acids. Per the germline V gene, CDR1 is MNHEY and CDR2 is SMNVEV (reference sequence). CDR3 in amino acids: CASATSGQGVVNEQFF. CDR3 bases: TGTGCCAGCGCAACTTCGGGACAGGGGGTGGTCAATGAGCAGTTCTTC.

This chain connects TRBV25-1 to TRBJ2-3, with 7 bases fitting TRBD2. Per germline, CDR1 MGHDK and CDR2 SYGVNS. V shed 4 bases and J 6 bases; nucleotides not matched to a gene: 7. The CDR3 extends over 14 amino acids. DNA for the CDR3: TGTGCCAGCAGTGGTGCGGGAGCTTGGGATACGCAGTATTTT. Residues: CASSGAGAWDTQYF.

This clone appeared a few times. V is TRBV5-1 and J is TRBJ2-3; 7 nucleotides agree with TRBD1. The CDR3 loop spans 16 amino acids. V trimming: 4 bases; J trimming: 0 bases; junction bases outside the gene matches: 8. The V gene's germline CDR1 is SGHRS and CDR2 YFSETQ. This CDR3 is CASSPLRDRSTDTQYF. The CDR3 DNA reads TGCGCCAGCAGCCCCCTCCGGGACAGAAGCACAGATACGCAGTATTTT.

Here the CDR3 reads CASMVPPTVKKLFF. CDR3 sequence (DNA): TGTGCCAGCATGGTCCCACCGACAGTGAAAAAACTGTTTTTT. The V call is TRBV27, the J call TRBJ1-4; perhaps TRBD1 as D (5 bases). The CDR3 consists of 14 residues. V lost 7 bases to trimming and J lost 9 bases, with 18 bases between them. In germline, CDR1 is MNHEY, CDR2 SMNVEV (reference sequence).

This clone showed up just a few times. The chain links TRBV6-5 to TRBJ1-6; the D is unclear. The CDR3 is 14 amino acids. V was clipped by 2 bases and J by 7 bases, with 9 bases between them. Germline loops: CDR1 MNHEY, CDR2 SVGAGI. This CDR3 is CASSYTRGNSPLHF. The CDR3 nucleotides are TGTGCCAGCAGTTACACGAGAGGGAATTCACCCCTCCACTTT.